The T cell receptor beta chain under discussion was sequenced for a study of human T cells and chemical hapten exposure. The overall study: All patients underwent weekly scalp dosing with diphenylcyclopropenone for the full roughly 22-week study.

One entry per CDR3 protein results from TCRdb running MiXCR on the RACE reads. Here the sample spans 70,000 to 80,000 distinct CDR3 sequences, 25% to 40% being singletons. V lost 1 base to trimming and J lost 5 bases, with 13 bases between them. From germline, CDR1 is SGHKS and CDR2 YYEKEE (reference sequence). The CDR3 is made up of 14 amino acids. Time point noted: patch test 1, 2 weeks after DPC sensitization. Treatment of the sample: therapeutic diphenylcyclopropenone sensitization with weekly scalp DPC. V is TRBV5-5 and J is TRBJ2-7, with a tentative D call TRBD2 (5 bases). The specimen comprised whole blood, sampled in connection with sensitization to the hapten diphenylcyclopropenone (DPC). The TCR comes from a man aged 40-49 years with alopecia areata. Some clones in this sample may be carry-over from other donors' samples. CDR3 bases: TGTGCCAGCAGCTTGATCGGGGAGAGCCACGAGCAGTACTTC. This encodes CASSLIGESHEQYF. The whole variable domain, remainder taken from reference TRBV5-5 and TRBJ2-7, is DAGVTQSPTHLIKTRGQQVTLRCSPISGHKSVSWYQQVLGQGPQFIFQYYEKEERGRGNFPDRFSARQFPNYSSELNVNALLLGDSALYLCASSLIGESHEQYFGPGTRLTVT.